This T cell receptor (beta chain) was captured in a study of blood T cell repertoires in COVID-19. Study context: Donors in the United States, Italy and Spain gave samples during acute or convalescent COVID-19. T cells, B-cell-depleted T cells, or PBMCs provided the cDNA or gDNA that served as material.

As handled by the study authors: Reference gene primer amplification yielded estimated nucleated cell counts. The data were produced by immunoSEQ multiplex PCR, yet TCRdb's version contains in-frame clones alone and is incomplete. D and trimming come from the DNA, and the V and J calls and clone size come from that table. The table shows some 32,000 clones, with around 88% occurring only once. The J segment lost 5 bases and the V segment lost 8 bases, leaving 12 bases of the junction unmatched. The CDR3 runs 16 residues. In germline, CDR1 is LGHNA, CDR2 YNFKEQ. The rearrangement links TRBV4-2 to TRBJ2-1; TRBD2 agrees at 10 bases. The sequenced material came from peripheral blood. The sequence derives from a human donor in a cohort sampled during active COVID-19. The CDR3 loop reads CASAPLGLAGDNEQFF. The CDR3 DNA sequence: TGTGCCAGCGCCCCCCTCGGTCTAGCGGGGGACAATGAGCAGTTCTTC.